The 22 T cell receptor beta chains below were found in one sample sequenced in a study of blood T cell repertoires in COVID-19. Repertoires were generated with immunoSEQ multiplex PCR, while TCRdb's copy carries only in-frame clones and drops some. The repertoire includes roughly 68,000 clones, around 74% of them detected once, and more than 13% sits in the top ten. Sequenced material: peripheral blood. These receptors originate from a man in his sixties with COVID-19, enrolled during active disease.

The CDR3 coding sequence is TGTGCCAGCAGCCAAGGACTAGCGGAAGAGACCCAGTACTTC. The encoded protein is CASSQGLAEETQYF. The chain links TRBV7-9 to TRBJ2-5; TRBD2 agrees at 10 bases. The CDR3 length is 14 residues. Per germline, CDR1 SEHNR and CDR2 FQNEAQ (reference sequence). Trimming cost V 5 bases and J 3 bases; bases outside gene matches: 3.

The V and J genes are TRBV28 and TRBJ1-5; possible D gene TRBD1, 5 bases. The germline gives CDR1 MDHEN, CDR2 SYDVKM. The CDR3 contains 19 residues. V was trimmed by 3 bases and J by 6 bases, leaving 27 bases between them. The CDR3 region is CASSFKPPQFGGKAQPQHF. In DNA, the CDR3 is TGTGCCAGCAGTTTTAAACCCCCCCAGTTTGGGGGGAAAGCTCAGCCCCAGCATTTT. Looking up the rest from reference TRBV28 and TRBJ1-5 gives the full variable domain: DVKVTQSSRYLVKRTGEKVFLECVQDMDHENMFWYRQDPGLGLRLIYFSYDVKMKEKGDIPEGYSVSREKKERFSLILESASTNQTSMYLCASSFKPPQFGGKAQPQHFGDGTRLSIL.

For the CDR3, the DNA is TGTGCCAGCACTAAATTACGTGAGCAGTTCTTC. It specifies CASTKLREQFF. The J gene is TRBJ2-1, the V gene TRBV6-6; the D is unclear. Trimming shortened V by 7 bases and J by 9 bases, and 10 bases separated the two germline ends. The CDR3 has 11 amino acids. CDR1 and CDR2 (germline): MNHNY, SVGAGI (reference sequence).

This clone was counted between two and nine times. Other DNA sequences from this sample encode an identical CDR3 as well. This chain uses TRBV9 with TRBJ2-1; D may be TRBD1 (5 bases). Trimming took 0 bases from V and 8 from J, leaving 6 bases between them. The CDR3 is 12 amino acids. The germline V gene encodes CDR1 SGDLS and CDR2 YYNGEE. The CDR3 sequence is CASSVEGYEQFF. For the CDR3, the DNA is TGTGCCAGCAGCGTAGAGGGGTATGAGCAGTTCTTC.

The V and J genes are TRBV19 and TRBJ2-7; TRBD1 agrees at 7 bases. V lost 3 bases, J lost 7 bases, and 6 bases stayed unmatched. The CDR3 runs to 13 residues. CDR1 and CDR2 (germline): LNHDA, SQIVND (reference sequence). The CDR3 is CASSIDRVREQYF. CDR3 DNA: TGTGCCAGTAGTATTGACAGGGTAAGAGAGCAGTACTTC.

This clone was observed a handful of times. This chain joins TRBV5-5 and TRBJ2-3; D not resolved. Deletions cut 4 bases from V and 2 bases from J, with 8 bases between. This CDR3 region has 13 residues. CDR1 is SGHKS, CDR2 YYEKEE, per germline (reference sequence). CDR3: CASSPFPTDTQYF. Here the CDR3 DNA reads TGTGCCAGCAGCCCCTTCCCCACAGATACGCAGTATTTT.

CDR3 bases: TGTGCCAGCAGTCCCCTCGGAGCGGGGGGTGTCACAGATACGCAGTATTTT. It codes for CASSPLGAGGVTDTQYF. The chain couples TRBV28 to TRBJ2-3, with 9 bases aligning to TRBD2. This CDR3 region has 17 residues. Germline trimming cut 5 bases from V and 2 bases from J; bases unmatched to any gene: 11. The germline gives CDR1 MDHEN, CDR2 SYDVKM.

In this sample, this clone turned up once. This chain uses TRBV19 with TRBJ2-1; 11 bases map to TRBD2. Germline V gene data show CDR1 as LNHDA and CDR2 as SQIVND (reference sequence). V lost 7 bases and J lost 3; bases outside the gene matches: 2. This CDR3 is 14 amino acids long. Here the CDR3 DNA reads TGTGCCAGTAAAGGGACTAGCGGCTACAATGAGCAGTTCTTC. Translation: CASKGTSGYNEQFF.

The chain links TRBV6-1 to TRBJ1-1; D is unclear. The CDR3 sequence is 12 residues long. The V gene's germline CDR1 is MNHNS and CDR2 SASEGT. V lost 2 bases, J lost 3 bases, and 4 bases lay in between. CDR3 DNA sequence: TGTGCCAGCAGTGAACGGTACACTGAAGCTTTCTTT. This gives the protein CASSERYTEAFF.

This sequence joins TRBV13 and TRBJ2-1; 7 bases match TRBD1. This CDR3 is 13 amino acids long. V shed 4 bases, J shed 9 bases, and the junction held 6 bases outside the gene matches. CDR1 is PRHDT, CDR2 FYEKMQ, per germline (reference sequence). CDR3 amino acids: CASSSTGVGEQFF. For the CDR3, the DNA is TGTGCCAGCAGCTCCACAGGGGTCGGTGAGCAGTTCTTC.

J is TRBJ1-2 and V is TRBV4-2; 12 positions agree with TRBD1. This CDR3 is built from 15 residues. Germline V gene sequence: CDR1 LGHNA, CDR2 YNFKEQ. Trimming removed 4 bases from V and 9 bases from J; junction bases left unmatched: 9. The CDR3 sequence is CASSPPGQGANRYTF. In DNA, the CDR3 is TGTGCCAGCAGCCCTCCGGGACAGGGGGCGAATCGCTACACCTTC.

CDR3: CASKGTGNSGELFF. As DNA, the CDR3 is TGTGCCAGTAAGGGGACAGGGAATTCTGGGGAGCTGTTTTTT. The chain uses TRBV19 and TRBJ2-2; 9 bases match TRBD1. This CDR3 region has 14 residues. V shed 7 bases and J 8 bases; nucleotides not matched to a gene: 8. Germline V gives CDR1 LNHDA, CDR2 SQIVND (reference sequence).

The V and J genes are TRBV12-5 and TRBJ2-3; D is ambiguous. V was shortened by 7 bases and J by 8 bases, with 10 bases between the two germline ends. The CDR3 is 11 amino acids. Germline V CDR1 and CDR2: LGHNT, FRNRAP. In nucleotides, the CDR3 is TGTGCTAGTGCCTCCCTAGGTACGCAGTATTTT. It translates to CASASLGTQYF.

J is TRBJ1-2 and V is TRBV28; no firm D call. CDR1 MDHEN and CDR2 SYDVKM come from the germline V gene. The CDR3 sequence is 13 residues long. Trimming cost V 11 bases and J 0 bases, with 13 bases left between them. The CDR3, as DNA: TGTGCCGTATTCTCCTTAGCTAACTATGGCTACACCTTC. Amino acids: CAVFSLANYGYTF.

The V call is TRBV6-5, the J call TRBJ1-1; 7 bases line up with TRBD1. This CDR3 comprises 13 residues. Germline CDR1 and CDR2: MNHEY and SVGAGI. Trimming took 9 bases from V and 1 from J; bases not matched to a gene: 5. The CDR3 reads CASYRTGNTEAFF. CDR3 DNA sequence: TGTGCCAGTTACCGGACAGGGAACACTGAAGCTTTCTTT.

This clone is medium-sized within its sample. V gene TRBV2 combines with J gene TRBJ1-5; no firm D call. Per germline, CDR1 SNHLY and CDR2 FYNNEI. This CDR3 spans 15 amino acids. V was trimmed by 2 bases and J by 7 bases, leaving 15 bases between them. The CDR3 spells CASSELGMGEQPQHF. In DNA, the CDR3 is TGTGCCAGCAGTGAACTGGGAATGGGAGAACAGCCCCAGCATTTT.

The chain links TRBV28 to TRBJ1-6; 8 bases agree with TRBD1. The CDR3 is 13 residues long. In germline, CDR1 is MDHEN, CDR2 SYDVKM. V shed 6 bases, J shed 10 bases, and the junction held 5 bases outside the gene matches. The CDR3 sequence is CASRDTGGSPLHF. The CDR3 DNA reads TGTGCCAGCAGAGACACAGGGGGATCACCCCTCCACTTT.

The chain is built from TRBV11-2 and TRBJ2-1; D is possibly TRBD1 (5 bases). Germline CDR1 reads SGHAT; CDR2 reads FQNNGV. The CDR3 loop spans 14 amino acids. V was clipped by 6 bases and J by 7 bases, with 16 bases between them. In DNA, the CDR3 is TGTGCCAGCAGTTTGAGACAGTTGAGTAATGAGCAGTTCTTC. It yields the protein CASSLRQLSNEQFF.

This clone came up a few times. The CDR3 nucleotides are TGTGCCGGCCGGGACAGGGATTCACCCCTCCACTTT. The encoded protein is CAGRDRDSPLHF. The chain has TRBV10-3 and TRBJ1-6, with 9 bases identical to TRBD1. The CDR3 contains 12 residues. V shed 11 bases, J shed 8 bases, and the junction held 4 bases outside the gene matches. Looked up from germline, CDR1 is ENHRY and CDR2 is SYGVKD.

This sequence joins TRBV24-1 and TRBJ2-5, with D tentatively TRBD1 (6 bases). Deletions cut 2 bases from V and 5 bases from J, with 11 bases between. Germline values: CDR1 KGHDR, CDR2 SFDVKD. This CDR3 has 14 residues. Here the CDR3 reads CATSDSRGGETQYF. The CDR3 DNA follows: TGTGCCACCAGTGATTCCAGGGGTGGTGAGACCCAGTACTTC.

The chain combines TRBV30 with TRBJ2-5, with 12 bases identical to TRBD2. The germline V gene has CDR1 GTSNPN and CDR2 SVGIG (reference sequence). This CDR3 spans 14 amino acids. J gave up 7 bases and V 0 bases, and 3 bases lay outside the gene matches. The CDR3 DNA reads TGTGCCTGGAGTGTACTAGCGGGGGGCCCGACCCAGTACTTC. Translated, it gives CAWSVLAGGPTQYF.

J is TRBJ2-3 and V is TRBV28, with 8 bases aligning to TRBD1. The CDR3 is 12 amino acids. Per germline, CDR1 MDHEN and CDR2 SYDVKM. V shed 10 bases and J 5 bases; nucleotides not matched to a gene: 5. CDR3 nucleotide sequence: TGTGCCACCGGACAGGGTATAGATACGCAGTATTTT. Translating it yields CATGQGIDTQYF.